The 30 T cell receptor beta chains in this list originate from one sample, sequenced in a study of early T cells in non-severe SARS-CoV-2 infection. TCRdb itself ran the 5' RACE reads through MiXCR, one entry per CDR3 protein. This sample has about 69,000 distinct CDR3 sequences, with 4% to 6% found just once. The starting material was whole blood, obtained at baseline. These receptors came from an adult who was a healthcare worker with PCR-confirmed SARS-CoV-2 infection or an uninfected control (not recorded which). The donor label of this sample is uncertain.

About this clonotype itself: A much more abundant neighbour one base away suggests this may be a read error. CDR3 region: CAISDDSGTEAFF. In DNA, the CDR3 is TGTGCCATCAGTGACGACAGTGGCACTGAAGCTTTCTTT. The V call is TRBV6-4, the J call TRBJ1-1; possibly TRBD1 for D (5 bases). There are 13 residues in the CDR3. The V gene's germline CDR1 is MRHNA and CDR2 SNTAGT.

This clonotype was counted a few times. The J gene is TRBJ1-6, the V gene TRBV5-1; D not resolved. Trimming left V 1 base short and J 0 bases short, with 2 bases between. The length of the CDR3 is 14 residues. Germline-derived CDR1 and CDR2 are SGHRS and YFSETQ. The CDR3 DNA follows: TGCGCCAGCAGCTTGAGCTCCTATAATTCACCCCTCCACTTT. This sequence encodes CASSLSSYNSPLHF.

This clonotype was seen a handful of times. V is TRBV5-1 and J is TRBJ2-1; TRBD2 matches 7 bases. This CDR3 comprises 14 residues. The germline CDR1 and CDR2 sequences are SGHRS and YFSETQ. The V and J ends lost 5 bases and 4 bases, in that order; junction bases with no gene match: 6. In nucleotides, the CDR3 is TGCGCCAGCAGTTACACAGCGGGGTACAATGAGCAGTTCTTC. It codes for CASSYTAGYNEQFF.

This clonotype showed up many times. The J gene is TRBJ2-2, the V gene TRBV7-6; no clear D gene. Germline V gene sequence: CDR1 SGHVS, CDR2 FNYEAQ. The CDR3 is 11 residues long. Trimming removed 2 bases at V and 5 bases at J, with 0 bases between. The CDR3 is CASSLTGELFF. Written as DNA, the CDR3 is TGTGCCAGCAGCTTAACCGGGGAGCTGTTTTTT.

This clonotype was seen many times. V gene TRBV24-1 combines with J gene TRBJ2-3; possible D gene TRBD1, 7 bases. The germline gives CDR1 KGHDR, CDR2 SFDVKD. V was cut by 3 bases and J by 4 bases, with 13 bases left in between. The CDR3 runs to 15 residues. The CDR3 sequence is CATSDGQGGADTQYF. CDR3 bases: TGTGCCACCAGTGATGGGCAGGGGGGAGCAGATACGCAGTATTTT.

This clonotype was recorded at least ten times. This chain uses TRBV11-3 with TRBJ2-3; a possible D gene is TRBD1 (5 bases). Germline V gene sequence: CDR1 SGHNT, CDR2 YENEEA. The CDR3 is made up of 17 amino acids. Trimming stripped 4 bases from V and 3 bases from J, with 20 bases between. Here the CDR3 reads CASSSHPTASSTDTQYF. The CDR3 nucleotides are TGTGCCAGCAGCTCCCACCCGACAGCCTCGAGTACAGATACGCAGTATTTT.

The chain employs TRBV10-3 and TRBJ2-5, with TRBD2 matching 9 bases. The CDR3 spans 18 residues. V shed 0 bases, J shed 2 bases, and the junction held 10 bases outside the gene matches. CDR1 is ENHRY and CDR2 is SYGVKD in the germline V gene. The CDR3: CAISESGFSGGPQETQYF. The CDR3 nucleotides are TGTGCCATCAGTGAGTCTGGTTTTAGCGGGGGCCCTCAAGAGACCCAGTACTTC.

This clonotype was observed many times. This chain connects TRBV29-1 to TRBJ1-2; D possibly corresponds to TRBD1 (5 bases). The germline V gene has CDR1 SQVTM and CDR2 ANQGSEA. The CDR3 length is 14 residues. V was clipped by 7 bases and J by 5 bases, with 20 bases between them. The CDR3 nucleotides read TGCAGCGAAGGGGAGCCCGCCCGCCAGTATGGCTACACCTTC. Translated, it gives CSEGEPARQYGYTF.

This chain joins TRBV7-9 and TRBJ1-3; no clear D. The V gene lost 3 bases and the J gene lost 0 bases, with 9 bases spanning the gap. The CDR3 consists of 15 residues. Germline V lookup: CDR1 SEHNR, CDR2 FQNEAQ (reference sequence). DNA for the CDR3: TGTGCCAGCAGCTTGAGAGAAACCTCTGGAAACACCATATATTTT. It yields the protein CASSLRETSGNTIYF.

This clonotype has a count of ten or more. The chain employs TRBV7-9 and TRBJ1-5, with D possibly matching TRBD1 (5 bases). With 4 bases removed from V and 0 bases from J, the gap between germline ends came to 7 bases. The CDR3 sequence is 14 residues long. The germline V gene has CDR1 SEHNR and CDR2 FQNEAQ (reference sequence). The CDR3 DNA is TGTGCCAGCAGCTCGACAGCTAGCAATCAGCCCCAGCATTTT. Its protein is CASSSTASNQPQHF.

This clonotype has a count of ten or more. V gene TRBV4-1 combines with J gene TRBJ1-3; D might be TRBD1 (6 bases). Germline V gene data show CDR1 as MGHRA and CDR2 as YSYEKL. Trimming stripped 0 bases from V and 2 bases from J, with 11 bases between. The CDR3 length is 16 residues. The CDR3 nucleotides read TGCGCCAGCAGCCAAGATCTTAGACAGGCTGGAAACACCATATATTTT. This codes for CASSQDLRQAGNTIYF.

There are many counts of this clonotype. V and J are TRBV25-1 and TRBJ1-5; D perhaps matches TRBD1 (6 bases). Germline CDR1 is MGHDK and CDR2 is SYGVNS. Trimming left V 4 bases short and J 7 bases short, with 11 bases between. CDR3 length equals 13 residues. In DNA, the CDR3 is TGTGCCAGCAGTGTTGGGGGGCGGCAGCCCCAGCATTTT. Translated, it gives CASSVGGRQPQHF.

This clonotype came up a few times. This chain connects TRBV27 to TRBJ2-7; D might be TRBD1 (5 bases). The CDR3 totals 16 residues. With 5 bases removed from V and 2 bases from J, the gap between germline ends came to 19 bases. Germline V CDR1 and CDR2: MNHEY, SMNVEV (reference sequence). CDR3 in DNA: TGTGCCAGCAGTCAAAGACAGAACCCGCCTACCTACGAGCAGTACTTC. Its translation: CASSQRQNPPTYEQYF.

This clonotype has ten or more counts. The chain is built from TRBV7-9 and TRBJ2-3; D gene uncertain. CDR1 is SEHNR and CDR2 is FQNEAQ in the germline V gene (reference sequence). The CDR3 totals 16 residues. Trimming shortened V by 2 bases and J by 0 bases, and 12 bases separated the two germline ends. CDR3 sequence (DNA): TGTGCCAGCAGCTTATTAGAGGCAGCTAGCACAGATACGCAGTATTTT. It codes for CASSLLEAASTDTQYF.

J is TRBJ1-4 and V is TRBV6-1; D is ambiguous. The germline V gene encodes CDR1 MNHNS and CDR2 SASEGT. The CDR3 sequence is 14 residues long. Trimming took 6 bases from V and 8 from J, leaving 16 bases between them. CDR3 amino acids: CASSPNGVLEKLFF. CDR3 DNA sequence: TGTGCCAGCAGCCCAAACGGGGTTTTGGAAAAACTGTTTTTT.

This clonotype was observed a handful of times. The chain links TRBV20-1 to TRBJ2-7, with D possibly being TRBD1 (6 bases). Germline assignment: CDR1 DFQATT and CDR2 SNEGSKA (reference sequence). The CDR3 contains 14 residues. Trimming took off 0 bases at V and 5 bases at J, with 14 bases between the two ends. The CDR3 sequence: CSARDQNRVHEQYF. CDR3 coding DNA: TGCAGTGCTAGAGATCAAAACAGGGTCCACGAGCAGTACTTC.

This clonotype has ten or more counts. The V call is TRBV4-2, the J call TRBJ2-3; 9 nucleotides agree with TRBD2. Germline assignment: CDR1 LGHNA and CDR2 YNFKEQ. The CDR3 covers 16 residues. Trimming cost V 4 bases and J 5 bases; bases outside gene matches: 10. The DNA of the CDR3 is TGTGCCAGCAGCCCGTGGTCTAGCGGGGATGTAGATACGCAGTATTTT. Translated, it gives CASSPWSSGDVDTQYF.

There are many counts of this clonotype. CDR3 coding DNA: TGTGCCAGCAGTTTATCGGGGATTAGCACAGATACGCAGTATTTT. Translation: CASSLSGISTDTQYF. The chain has TRBV28 and TRBJ2-3; maybe TRBD2 (5 bases). There are 15 residues in the CDR3. The ends were cut back, 1 base at V and 0 bases at J, with 8 bases in the middle. Looked up from germline, CDR1 is MDHEN and CDR2 is SYDVKM.

V usage is TRBV28 and J usage is TRBJ1-1, with TRBD1 matching 10 bases. This CDR3 has 14 amino acids. Per the germline V gene, CDR1 is MDHEN and CDR2 is SYDVKM. V gave up 3 bases and J gave up 3 bases; unmatched junction bases: 1. The CDR3 DNA follows: TGTGCCAGCAGTTTGGGACAGGGGCACACTGAAGCTTTCTTT. Translating gives CASSLGQGHTEAFF.

This clonotype was counted a few times. The chain employs TRBV7-9 and TRBJ1-3, with no clear D. From germline, CDR1 is SEHNR and CDR2 FQNEAQ (reference sequence). The germline V and J ends were trimmed by 5 bases and 0 bases, with 11 bases remaining between them. The CDR3 runs to 15 residues. The CDR3 here is CASSREGISGNTIYF. The CDR3 DNA sequence: TGTGCCAGCAGCCGGGAGGGAATCTCTGGAAACACCATATATTTT.

The rearrangement uses TRBV18 and TRBJ1-5, with D tentatively TRBD1 (5 bases). The CDR3 contains 14 residues. Per the germline V gene, CDR1 is KGHSH and CDR2 is LQKENI. V gave up 6 bases and J gave up 0 bases, with 9 bases separating them. CDR3 protein: CASSPTDSNQPQHF. DNA for the CDR3: TGTGCCAGCTCGCCGACAGATAGCAATCAGCCCCAGCATTTT.

This sequence joins TRBV18 and TRBJ2-5; the D is unclear. CDR3 length: 12 amino acids. V was pared by 2 bases and J by 1 base, with 2 bases between. Germline V CDR1 and CDR2: KGHSH, LQKENI. The CDR3 bases are TGTGCCAGCTCACCAGGCCAAGAGACCCAGTACTTC. This encodes CASSPGQETQYF. Using reference TRBV18 and TRBJ2-5 for the parts outside the CDR3, the full variable domain is NAGVMQNPRHLVRRRGQEARLRCSPMKGHSHVYWYRQLPEEGLKFMVYLQKENIIDESGMPKERFSAEFPKEGPSILRIQQVVRGDSAAYFCASSPGQETQYFGPGTRLLVL.

The CDR3, as DNA: TGTGCCAGTGCTAGGGGTGAGATGGAGACCCAGTACTTC. Its protein product is CASARGEMETQYF. The V and J genes are TRBV28 and TRBJ2-5; tentative D call: TRBD1 (5 bases). The length of the CDR3 is 13 residues. Deletions cut 9 bases from V and 5 bases from J, with 16 bases between. In germline, CDR1 is MDHEN, CDR2 SYDVKM.

The sample holds many counts of this clonotype. V is TRBV5-4 and J is TRBJ2-1, with 7 bases matching TRBD1. The CDR3 spans 16 residues. Germline V lookup: CDR1 SGHNT, CDR2 YYREEE (reference sequence). The junction had 10 bases not matched to a gene; V was cut back by 4 bases and J by 3 bases. The CDR3 spells CASSGEQGPHYNEQFF. The DNA for the CDR3 is TGTGCCAGCAGCGGGGAACAGGGGCCGCACTACAATGAGCAGTTCTTC.

This clonotype was detected many times. The rearrangement uses TRBV29-1 and TRBJ1-3; 9 nucleotides align to TRBD1. After removal of 3 bases from V and 4 bases from J, the junction contained 4 bases not matched to a gene. CDR3 size: 14 residues. Germline V lookup: CDR1 SQVTM, CDR2 ANQGSEA. CDR3 amino acids: CSVDNRGQGNTIYF. The CDR3 DNA follows: TGCAGCGTTGACAACAGGGGGCAAGGAAACACCATATATTTT.

V usage is TRBV6-2 or TRBV6-3 and J usage is TRBJ2-6, with TRBD1 identical over 7 bases. V shed 5 bases and J 6 bases; nucleotides not matched to a gene: 7. The germline gives CDR1 MNHEY, CDR2 SVGEGT. This CDR3 has 15 amino acids. This CDR3 is CASSQQGKEANVLTF. CDR3 nucleotide sequence: TGTGCCAGCAGTCAACAGGGGAAAGAGGCCAACGTCCTGACTTTC.

This clonotype occurred many times. The V gene is TRBV7-2, the J gene TRBJ1-5; D unresolved. Germline-derived CDR1 and CDR2 are SGHTA and FQGNSA. V was trimmed by 6 bases and J by 6 bases, leaving 12 bases between them. CDR3 length: 13 residues. The CDR3 DNA reads TGTGCCAGCAGACCCGCGTGGGGTCAGCCCCAGCATTTT. Amino acids: CASRPAWGQPQHF.

This clonotype was observed at least ten times. Mismatch with germline at one junction end may stem from a read error. The rearrangement joins TRBV7-7 to TRBJ2-7; a possible D gene is TRBD2 (6 bases). Germline values: CDR1 SSHAT, CDR2 FNYEAQ (reference sequence). This CDR3 is built from 13 residues. The DNA for the CDR3 is TGTGCTAGCAGCTTAGCGGCCGGCTACGAGCAGTACTTC. Protein sequence: CASSLAAGYEQYF.

This clonotype was counted only a few times. The CDR3 DNA reads as TGCAGCGTTGGGGGGATCGGAGAGACCCAGTACTTC. Translating gives CSVGGIGETQYF. The chain links TRBV29-1 to TRBJ2-5, with D possibly being TRBD1 or TRBD2 (5 bases each). This CDR3 region has 12 residues. The germline CDR1 and CDR2 sequences are SQVTM and ANQGSEA. V lost 4 bases and J 4 bases, leaving 10 bases between the germline ends.

There are a few counts of this clonotype. The rearrangement uses TRBV28 and TRBJ2-7; D not certain. V shed 8 bases and J shed 5 bases, with 22 bases lying between them. Germline-derived CDR1 and CDR2 are MDHEN and SYDVKM. The CDR3 totals 15 residues. The CDR3: CASFPRRTLLDEQYF. CDR3 bases: TGTGCCAGCTTCCCCCGACGGACCCTCCTCGACGAGCAGTACTTC.